One sample yielded the 15 T cell receptor beta chains listed below, sequenced in a study of blood T cell repertoires in COVID-19. TCRdb keeps only in-frame clones here, not all; method: immunoSEQ multiplex PCR. The sample records more than 150,000 clones, 81% being singletons. Sequencing was done on a sample of peripheral blood. Receptor source: a woman at least 80 years old with COVID-19, enrolled during active disease.

This sequence joins TRBV9 and TRBJ2-1; 9 positions agree with TRBD2. CDR3 length equals 16 residues. Germline loops: CDR1 SGDLS, CDR2 YYNGEE. The J segment lost 6 bases and the V segment lost 0 bases, leaving 7 bases of the junction unmatched. The CDR3 reads CASSVVPSGGPNEQFF. CDR3 in DNA: TGTGCCAGCAGCGTAGTTCCCAGCGGGGGGCCCAATGAGCAGTTCTTC.

The CDR3 here is CASSPHGQGVGGYTF. DNA for the CDR3: TGCGCCAGCAGTCCACACGGACAGGGGGTCGGCGGCTACACCTTC. The rearrangement uses TRBV4-1 and TRBJ1-2; 10 nucleotides line up with TRBD1. J lost 8 bases, V lost 6 bases, and 12 bases had no gene match. The CDR3 runs 15 residues. Per the germline V gene, CDR1 is MGHRA and CDR2 is YSYEKL.

This chain links TRBV4-2 with TRBJ2-7, with 10 bases fitting TRBD2. Trimming took 4 bases from V and 1 from J; bases not matched to a gene: 7. CDR1 LGHNA and CDR2 YNFKEQ come from the germline V gene. The CDR3 extends over 16 amino acids. CDR3 in amino acids: CASSPGASGGSYEQYF. In DNA, the CDR3 is TGTGCCAGCAGCCCTGGCGCTAGCGGGGGATCCTACGAGCAGTACTTC.

The V and J genes are TRBV29-1 and TRBJ1-3; D might be TRBD1 (5 bases). The CDR3 loop spans 12 amino acids. Trimming stripped 6 bases from V and 2 bases from J, with 8 bases between. Germline CDR1 SQVTM, CDR2 ANQGSEA. The CDR3 region is CSVKGAGNTIYF. In DNA, the CDR3 is TGCAGCGTAAAAGGGGCTGGAAACACCATATATTTT.

This clone was seen only once. This rearrangement joins TRBV7-9 to TRBJ1-1; D unresolved. The germline V gene encodes CDR1 SEHNR and CDR2 FQNEAQ (reference sequence). This CDR3 has 14 amino acids. Between the trimmed V and J ends, which lost 2 bases and 4 bases, there was a span of 11 bases. CDR3: CASSLQALGTEAFF. CDR3 bases: TGTGCCAGCAGCTTACAGGCTCTCGGCACTGAAGCTTTCTTT.

This rearrangement joins TRBV7-2 to TRBJ2-7; 8 nucleotides agree with TRBD1. In germline, CDR1 is SGHTA, CDR2 FQGNSA. The V and J ends lost 5 bases and 7 bases, in that order; junction bases with no gene match: 10. The CDR3 sequence is 14 residues long. CDR3 nucleotides: TGTGCCAGCAGCCAAAGACAGGGGAGGAGGGAGCAGTACTTC. Translation gives CASSQRQGRREQYF.

The chain combines TRBV30 with TRBJ1-3; possible D gene TRBD1, 6 bases. This CDR3 region has 17 residues. V lost 4 bases and J lost 3, with 22 bases in between. CDR1 is GTSNPN and CDR2 is SVGIG in the germline V gene (reference sequence). CDR3 residues: CAWNHQRGAFFGNTIYF. The CDR3 bases are TGTGCCTGGAACCATCAACGGGGGGCTTTTTTTGGAAACACCATATATTTT.

The V gene is TRBV11-3, the J gene TRBJ1-6; 11 positions agree with TRBD1. V was clipped by 5 bases and J by 9 bases; unmatched bases: 6. Germline loops: CDR1 SGHNT, CDR2 YENEEA. The CDR3 runs 15 residues. CDR3 amino acids: CASSPRTGGVSPLHF. In nucleotides, the CDR3 is TGTGCCAGCAGCCCCCGGACAGGGGGCGTTTCACCCCTCCACTTT.

This rearrangement joins TRBV6-5 to TRBJ2-5; D is ambiguous. Germline CDR1 is MNHEY and CDR2 is SVGAGI. V was clipped by 8 bases and J by 5 bases, with 12 bases between them. This CDR3 has 12 residues. Here the CDR3 DNA reads TGTGCCAGCTGTCAGGTTCGGGAGACCCAGTACTTC. This gives the protein CASCQVRETQYF.

The chain combines TRBV5-4 with TRBJ2-5; 8 nucleotides match TRBD2. Germline V gene data show CDR1 as SGHNT and CDR2 as YYREEE (reference sequence). With V trimmed by 2 bases and J by 4 bases, 1 base remained unmatched. The CDR3 contains 13 residues. In nucleotides, the CDR3 is TGTGCCAGCAGCTTCGGGGGGGCAGAGACCCAGTACTTC. Amino acids: CASSFGGAETQYF.

The chain recombines TRBV11-2 with TRBJ2-1, with D possibly matching TRBD2 (6 bases). V gave up 1 base and J gave up 4 bases, with 8 bases separating them. CDR3 size: 14 residues. Germline V lookup: CDR1 SGHAT, CDR2 FQNNGV. CDR3 protein: CASSLAGTYNEQFF. The CDR3 DNA follows: TGTGCCAGCAGCTTAGCAGGGACTTACAATGAGCAGTTCTTC.

The rearrangement uses TRBV11-1 and TRBJ2-2; D not certain. This CDR3 is 13 amino acids long. V lost 1 base, J lost 8 bases, and 8 bases lay in between. Per the germline V gene, CDR1 is SGHAT and CDR2 is FQDESV (reference sequence). The DNA for the CDR3 is TGTGCCAGCAGCTTAGGCGTGACAGGGGAGCTGTTTTTT. It codes for CASSLGVTGELFF.

The chain joins TRBV4-3 to TRBJ2-3; D unclear. CDR1 is LGHNA and CDR2 is YSLEER in the germline V gene. The CDR3 consists of 15 residues. Deletions cut 0 bases from V and 0 bases from J, with 7 bases between. The CDR3 DNA follows: TGCGCCAGCAGCCAAGATCGGTTGAGCACAGATACGCAGTATTTT. This sequence encodes CASSQDRLSTDTQYF.

The rearrangement uses TRBV28 and TRBJ1-1; TRBD1 is a possible D gene (6 bases). Germline-derived CDR1 and CDR2 are MDHEN and SYDVKM. The CDR3 runs to 15 residues. The V end lost 4 bases, the J end lost 1 base, and 13 bases lay between the germline ends. The DNA for the CDR3 is TGTGCCAGCAGTTACATTCTAGGGGGGAACACTGAAGCTTTCTTT. Protein product: CASSYILGGNTEAFF.

The rearrangement links TRBV5-1 to TRBJ1-3; D not certain. The V end lost 0 bases, the J end lost 6 bases, and 7 bases lay between the germline ends. Germline V CDR1 and CDR2: SGHRS, YFSETQ. The CDR3 contains 13 residues. As DNA, the CDR3 is TGCGCCAGCAGCTTGGGCGGACTAAACACCATATATTTT. Protein: CASSLGGLNTIYF.